These 30 T cell receptor beta chains were all obtained from the same sample, sequenced in a study of blood T cells in healthy people across ages. A J-beta primer mix and a sample-barcoded 5' primer were used in a second PCR of about 6 to 12 cycles. Using its own MiXCR run on the 5' RACE reads, TCRdb lists one record per CDR3 protein. The sample shows 1.8 million or so distinct CDR3 sequences, roughly two fifths of them seen only once. The sample comprised blood. The receptors stem from a human donor in good health.

This clonotype turned up a few times. The rearrangement joins TRBV29-1 to TRBJ1-1, with D hard to call. The V gene's germline CDR1 is SQVTM and CDR2 ANQGSEA. Trimming pared 0 bases from V and 10 bases from J, leaving 12 bases between. CDR3 size: 12 residues. The CDR3 region is CSVEDWSAGAFF. CDR3 in DNA: TGCAGCGTTGAAGATTGGAGCGCAGGAGCTTTCTTT.

The V call is TRBV29-1, the J call TRBJ2-5, with 7 bases aligning to TRBD1. V lost 4 bases, J lost 11 bases, and 19 bases stayed unmatched. The CDR3 has 15 amino acids. Per the germline V gene, CDR1 is SQVTM and CDR2 is ANQGSEA. The CDR3 loop is CSVVPRDSGIEEQYF. CDR3 nucleotides: TGCAGCGTTGTTCCGAGGGACAGCGGCATAGAGGAGCAGTACTTC.

Remarks on this clonotype: This clone may be a read error of a much larger clone one base away. The chain carries TRBV4-3 and TRBJ2-3; D gene ambiguous. Germline CDR1 reads LGHNA; CDR2 reads YSLEER. This CDR3 comprises 15 residues. V dropped 0 bases and J dropped 4 bases, with 11 bases sitting between them. CDR3 DNA: TGCGCCAGCAGCCAAGAGCTGGGTGAGGCAGATACGCAGTATTTT. It codes for CASSQELGEADTQYF.

This clonotype was counted once. The genes are TRBV5-5 and TRBJ2-3; tentative D call: TRBD2 (6 bases). Germline CDR1 SGHKS, CDR2 YYEKEE (reference sequence). Trimming cost V 9 bases and J 2 bases, with 19 bases left between them. The CDR3 totals 15 residues. The CDR3 DNA reads TGTGCCACGACTAGGGCGGGGACCATCACAGATACGCAGTATTTT. Its translation: CATTRAGTITDTQYF.

This clonotype was counted a few times. The DNA of the CDR3 is TGTGCCAGCAGCCAAGAGGCCCGACAGGGATTTAACTATGGCTACACCTTC. Protein: CASSQEARQGFNYGYTF. This rearrangement joins TRBV7-2 to TRBJ1-2; 7 bases fit TRBD1. The CDR3 covers 17 residues. Germline loops: CDR1 SGHTA, CDR2 FQGNSA. J gave up 1 base and V 5 bases, and 13 bases lay outside the gene matches.

The rearrangement links TRBV7-9 to TRBJ1-1; the D is unclear. CDR1 is SEHNR and CDR2 is FQNEAQ in the germline V gene (reference sequence). The ends were cut back, 7 bases at V and 5 bases at J, with 14 bases in the middle. This CDR3 has 13 amino acids. The CDR3 DNA reads as TGTGCCAGCAACTCCGGATTGGAAACTGAAGCTTTCTTT. Encoded protein: CASNSGLETEAFF.

The J gene is TRBJ2-1, the V gene TRBV4-1; D ambiguous. Trimming shortened V by 0 bases and J by 9 bases, and 9 bases separated the two germline ends. The germline V gene encodes CDR1 MGHRA and CDR2 YSYEKL. The CDR3 is made up of 13 amino acids. CDR3 residues: CASSQDPGSEQFF. The CDR3 DNA is TGCGCCAGCAGCCAAGACCCTGGTAGTGAGCAGTTCTTC.

The J gene is TRBJ2-4, the V gene TRBV11-2; D unresolved. V gave up 5 bases and J gave up 6 bases, with 11 bases separating them. Germline V gene data show CDR1 as SGHAT and CDR2 as FQNNGV. CDR3 size: 13 residues. The CDR3 reads CASSDNRANIQYF. DNA of the CDR3: TGTGCCAGCAGCGACAACAGAGCAAACATTCAGTACTTC.

This clonotype was observed once. The chain recombines TRBV6-1 with TRBJ1-5; no firm D call. With 5 bases removed from V and 9 bases from J, the gap between germline ends came to 20 bases. Germline V lookup: CDR1 MNHNS, CDR2 SASEGT. This CDR3 is 15 amino acids long. CDR3 loop: CASSPTLGGGWPQHF. CDR3 DNA sequence: TGTGCCAGCAGTCCGACGTTGGGCGGCGGGTGGCCCCAGCATTTT.

This clonotype was seen a handful of times. The V and J genes are TRBV29-1 and TRBJ2-7; 11 bases align to TRBD2. This CDR3 has 12 residues. Looked up from germline, CDR1 is SQVTM and CDR2 is ANQGSEA. Trimming removed 5 bases from V and 3 bases from J; junction bases left unmatched: 0. The CDR3 is CSVLAGGYEQYF. Here the CDR3 DNA reads TGCAGCGTTCTAGCGGGGGGCTACGAGCAGTACTTC.

This chain joins TRBV20-1 and TRBJ2-1, with TRBD2 matching 16 bases. This CDR3 has 16 residues. The V gene's germline CDR1 is DFQATT and CDR2 SNEGSKA (reference sequence). CDR3 DNA: TGCAGCCCCGGGACTAGCGGGGGGGCCCTCTACAATGAGCAGTTCTTC. It translates to CSPGTSGGALYNEQFF.

The genes are TRBV28 and TRBJ2-4; 9 bases fit TRBD1. With 5 bases clipped from V and 7 bases from J, the junction kept 9 bases outside the gene matches. Germline CDR1 and CDR2: MDHEN and SYDVKM. The CDR3 totals 15 residues. CDR3 protein: CASSPGTGSVNIQYF. Written as DNA, the CDR3 is TGTGCCAGCAGTCCCGGGACAGGGAGTGTGAACATTCAGTACTTC.

The chain uses TRBV5-1 and TRBJ2-7; D is perhaps TRBD2 (6 bases). Trimming cost V 5 bases and J 7 bases, with 16 bases left between them. Looked up from germline, CDR1 is SGHRS and CDR2 is YFSETQ. This CDR3 is 13 amino acids long. CDR3 DNA: TGCGCCAGCAGGCCTTCGGGACGGGGGGAGCAGTACTTC. Translation gives CASRPSGRGEQYF.

This clonotype was counted a few times. This chain joins TRBV15 and TRBJ2-7; D not certain. CDR3 length: 14 amino acids. The V end lost 0 bases, the J end lost 6 bases, and 12 bases lay between the germline ends. CDR1 is LNHNV and CDR2 is YYDKDF in the germline V gene (reference sequence). In DNA form, the CDR3 reads TGTGCCACCAGCAGAGATGTTTCTTGGGGCGAGCAGTACTTC. This sequence encodes CATSRDVSWGEQYF.

This clonotype has more than one count but fewer than ten. The chain is built from TRBV5-1 and TRBJ2-7; the match to TRBD1 covers 7 bases. Germline CDR1 is SGHRS and CDR2 is YFSETQ. With V trimmed by 6 bases and J by 4 bases, 10 bases remained unmatched. The CDR3 runs to 14 residues. This chain's CDR3 is CASKQGSGPYEQYF. CDR3 bases: TGCGCCAGCAAACAGGGGTCGGGTCCTTACGAGCAGTACTTC.

This rearrangement joins TRBV5-1 to TRBJ1-1, with D maybe TRBD1 (6 bases). CDR1 and CDR2 (germline): SGHRS, YFSETQ. This CDR3 has 15 amino acids. Trimming shortened V by 0 bases and J by 3 bases, and 12 bases separated the two germline ends. DNA for the CDR3: TGCGCCAGCAGCTTGGAGCAGGGGAGCTACACTGAAGCTTTCTTT. This gives the protein CASSLEQGSYTEAFF.

The table lists this clonotype with many counts. This sequence joins TRBV20-1 and TRBJ1-5; D is uncertain. Germline V lookup: CDR1 DFQATT, CDR2 SNEGSKA (reference sequence). This CDR3 has 12 residues. V gave up 6 bases and J gave up 1 base, with 7 bases separating them. CDR3 in DNA: TGCAGTGCAACGGACAGCAATCAGCCCCAGCATTTT. This gives the protein CSATDSNQPQHF.

The chain combines TRBV28 with TRBJ1-5, with 8 bases fitting TRBD1. Germline CDR1 MDHEN, CDR2 SYDVKM. The CDR3 covers 15 residues. The trim removed 6 bases at V and 5 bases at J, leaving 9 bases unmatched. CDR3 sequence (DNA): TGTGCCAGCAGATCTCAGGACAGGGTCTATCAGCCCCAGCATTTT. It codes for CASRSQDRVYQPQHF.

This clonotype was seen only a few times. This chain uses TRBV6-2 or TRBV6-3 with TRBJ1-2, with TRBD1 as a possible D gene (6 bases). This CDR3 contains 14 residues. Germline V CDR1 and CDR2: MNHEY, SVGEGT. Trimming shortened V by 6 bases and J by 5 bases, and 16 bases separated the two germline ends. The CDR3 loop is CASSRFRGEYGYTF. CDR3 in DNA: TGTGCCAGCAGCCGCTTCAGGGGCGAATATGGCTACACCTTC.

The genes are TRBV28 and TRBJ1-2; maybe TRBD1 (5 bases). This CDR3 is 15 amino acids long. Germline-derived CDR1 and CDR2 are MDHEN and SYDVKM. The V end was cut by 4 bases, the J end by 4 bases, with 16 bases between. This CDR3 reads CASSSPGTAGYGYTF. The CDR3 region has the DNA TGTGCCAGCAGTTCCCCGGGGACGGCGGGCTATGGCTACACCTTC.

The rearrangement uses TRBV18 and TRBJ2-7; TRBD2 aligns across 7 bases. This CDR3 contains 14 residues. Unmatched junction bases numbered 6, after V lost 3 bases and J lost 4 bases. Per germline, CDR1 KGHSH and CDR2 LQKENI. CDR3 sequence (DNA): TGTGCCAGCTCACCTGAAAGCGGGGCTTACGAGCAGTACTTC. This sequence encodes CASSPESGAYEQYF.

V gene TRBV6-1 combines with J gene TRBJ1-5, with D possibly being TRBD1 (5 bases). The CDR3 spans 17 residues. Germline V gives CDR1 MNHNS, CDR2 SASEGT. V lost 0 bases to trimming and J lost 2 bases, with 14 bases between them. This chain's CDR3 is CASSEALWGEGNQPQHF. CDR3 coding DNA: TGTGCCAGCAGTGAAGCATTATGGGGCGAGGGCAATCAGCCCCAGCATTTT.

J is TRBJ2-1 and V is TRBV29-1, with D unresolved. Germline CDR1 and CDR2: SQVTM and ANQGSEA. The CDR3 length is 12 residues. The V end lost 2 bases, the J end lost 12 bases, and 14 bases lay between the germline ends. CDR3 in amino acids: CSVELGQPLQFF. DNA for the CDR3: TGCAGCGTTGAATTGGGTCAGCCCTTGCAGTTCTTC.

The chain joins TRBV7-2 to TRBJ2-4; D gene ambiguous. The J call may be faulty, since TRBJ2-7 better matches the DNA end. This CDR3 region has 14 residues. Per germline, CDR1 SGHTA and CDR2 FQGNSA. CDR3 region: CASSPLGKGYEQYF. The CDR3, as DNA: TGTGCCAGCAGCCCGTTAGGAAAGGGCTACGAGCAGTACTTC.

The sample holds many counts of this clonotype. This chain connects TRBV10-3 to TRBJ1-2; 9 nucleotides match TRBD1. This CDR3 contains 14 residues. V was clipped by 6 bases and J by 6 bases; unmatched bases: 8. Germline CDR1 reads ENHRY; CDR2 reads SYGVKD. CDR3 DNA: TGTGCCATCAGGTCGGACAGGGGAAGGGATGGCTACACCTTC. This translates into CAIRSDRGRDGYTF.

Points on this clonotype: A much larger clone lies one base from this, so it may be a read error. This rearrangement joins TRBV10-2 to TRBJ2-4; D is possibly TRBD1 (6 bases). The CDR3 sequence is 14 residues long. From germline, CDR1 is WSHSY and CDR2 SAAADI. The CDR3 is CASRELAGENIQYF. For the CDR3, the DNA is TGCGCCAGCAGGGAGTTGGCAGGGGAAAACATTCAGTACTTC.

This clonotype has a handful of counts. The chain couples TRBV18 to TRBJ2-3, with 9 nucleotides matching TRBD2. Germline trimming cut 6 bases from V and 6 bases from J; bases unmatched to any gene: 10. The CDR3 loop spans 15 amino acids. The germline CDR1 and CDR2 sequences are KGHSH and LQKENI. The CDR3 loop reads CASSPTSGRMDTQYF. In DNA form, the CDR3 reads TGTGCCAGCTCCCCCACTAGCGGGCGTATGGATACGCAGTATTTT.

V and J are TRBV2 and TRBJ2-7; D is perhaps TRBD2 (6 bases). TRBJ2-5 matches the DNA end more closely, so the J call is doubtful. Germline values: CDR1 SNHLY, CDR2 FYNNEI. This CDR3 contains 14 residues. The CDR3 is CASSVHGRGETQYF. The CDR3 DNA reads TGTGCCAGCAGTGTCCACGGCCGGGGGGAGACCCAGTACTTC.

The chain carries TRBV3-1 and TRBJ2-5; 11 bases line up with TRBD2. V shed 5 bases, J shed 4 bases, and the junction held 6 bases outside the gene matches. The CDR3 loop spans 15 amino acids. Germline CDR1 and CDR2: LGHDT and YNNKEL (reference sequence). CDR3 DNA sequence: TGTGCCAGCAGCGAACTAGCGGGAGCAAGAGAGACCCAGTACTTC. This sequence encodes CASSELAGARETQYF.

The chain has TRBV7-6 and TRBJ1-4, with a possible D match to TRBD1 (5 bases). Germline V gives CDR1 SGHVS, CDR2 FNYEAQ. The CDR3 totals 14 residues. V was pared by 2 bases and J by 5 bases, with 9 bases between. The DNA for the CDR3 is TGTGCCAGCAGCTTACTGGGGGGAAATGAAAAACTGTTTTTT. Protein: CASSLLGGNEKLFF.